This T cell receptor beta chain was observed in a study of identical twins. Notes on the study in general: There is a chance that invariant MAIT and iNKT cells partially muddied zero-insertion analyses. Insertions were reduced in abundant cord blood beta clonotypes but not in memory repertoires. Twin sharing of out-of-frame TCR alpha was underestimated by models in monozygotic pairs.

As regards this clonotype: What it recognizes is unknown.

Carrying unique molecular identifiers, the cDNA also gained a universal primer site through template switching. In TCRdb, the 5' RACE reads were re-called with MiXCR into one record per CDR3 protein. In the table there are a few hundred thousand distinct CDR3 sequences, less than 20% of which are singletons. The CDR3 sequence is 17 residues long. Trimming cost V 4 bases and J 2 bases; bases outside gene matches: 11. CDR1 and CDR2 from the germline V gene are MDHEN and SYDVKM. The genes are TRBV28 and TRBJ2-5; 9 positions agree with TRBD1. Material: naive T cells sorted from blood. This TCR derives from a man aged 45-65 years in good health. The CDR3: CASSSPPWDRVQETQYF. The CDR3 nucleotides read TGTGCCAGCAGTTCCCCGCCCTGGGACAGGGTTCAAGAGACCCAGTACTTC.